This TCR beta chain derives from a study of T cell repertoires in cytomegalovirus infection. Study-wide findings and caveats: The study identified carriers of CMV plus the relevant HLA from cumulative public TCR beta family frequency.

In this sample, this clonotype turned up a few times. Its antigen is as yet unknown. The V gene's germline CDR1 is MRHNA and CDR2 SNTAGT. The CDR3 covers 14 residues. Trimming left V 5 bases short and J 0 bases short, with 9 bases between. TCRdb passed the reads through MiXCR, listing each CDR3 protein once. The sample has fewer than 250,000 distinct CDR3 sequences; around 12% are singletons. Material for sequencing was PBMCs. The receptor's source is a human donor in good health (CMV status not recorded). Some clones in this sample may be carry-over from other donors' samples. The chain couples TRBV6-4 to TRBJ2-3; D unresolved. CDR3: CASSFSQSTDTQYF. The CDR3 coding sequence is TGTGCCAGCAGTTTTAGCCAGAGCACAGATACGCAGTATTTT.